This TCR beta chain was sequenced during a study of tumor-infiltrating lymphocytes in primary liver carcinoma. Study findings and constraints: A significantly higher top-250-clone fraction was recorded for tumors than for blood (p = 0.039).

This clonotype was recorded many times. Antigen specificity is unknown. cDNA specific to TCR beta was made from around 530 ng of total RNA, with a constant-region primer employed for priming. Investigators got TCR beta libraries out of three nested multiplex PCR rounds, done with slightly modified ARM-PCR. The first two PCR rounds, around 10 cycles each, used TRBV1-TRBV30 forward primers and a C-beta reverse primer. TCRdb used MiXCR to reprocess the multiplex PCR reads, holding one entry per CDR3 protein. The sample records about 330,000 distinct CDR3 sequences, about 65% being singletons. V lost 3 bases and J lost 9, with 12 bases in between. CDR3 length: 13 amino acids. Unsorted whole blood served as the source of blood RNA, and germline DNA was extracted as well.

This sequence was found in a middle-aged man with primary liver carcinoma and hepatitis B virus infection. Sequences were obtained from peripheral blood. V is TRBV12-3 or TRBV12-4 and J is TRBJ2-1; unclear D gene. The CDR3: CASSFGRVSEQFF. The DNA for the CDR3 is TGTGCCAGCAGTTTTGGACGGGTCAGTGAGCAGTTCTTC.